The sequence of this TCR beta chain was determined in a study of CD4 T cells in relation to SARS-CoV-2 and coronaviruses. Produced via immunoSEQ multiplex PCR; TCRdb's table is partial and in-frame only. The sample consists of about 23,000 clones, approximately 82% of them appearing once. The unexposed donors gave CD4+ T cells in about 2011-2018, prior to COVID-19. After nine to ten days of culture, CD4+ T cells were isolated. Testing used SARS-CoV-2 S/N and four cold-coronavirus spikes on unexposed-donor CD4+ T cells, cells permitting. The CDR3 runs 14 residues. J lost 7 bases, V lost 3 bases, and 4 bases had no gene match. Germline V lookup: CDR1 SGDLS, CDR2 YYNGEE. In the case of this clone: Antigen: not known.

Findings and limits, study-wide: Pre-pandemic and post-infection samples never came from the same donor.

The sequencing sample was made of CD4+ T cells from PBMCs, cultured in vitro. The chain combines TRBV9 with TRBJ1-6, with 7 bases lining up with TRBD1. The source of this sequence is a human donor in good health. The CDR3 DNA sequence: TGTGCCAGCAGCGCAGGGGGTGGGAATTCACCCCTCCACTTT. It translates to CASSAGGGNSPLHF.